The sequence of this T cell receptor beta chain was determined in a study of blood T cell repertoires in COVID-19. Study-level background: From T cells, B-cell-depleted T cells, or PBMCs came the material, which was cDNA or gDNA.

Germline lookup yields CDR1 GTSNPN and CDR2 SVGIG (reference sequence). The length of the CDR3 is 13 residues. Trimming removed 7 bases from V and 3 bases from J; junction bases left unmatched: 7. The protocol was immunoSEQ multiplex PCR, while the TCRdb copy is restricted to in-frame clones and leaves out a portion. The sample shows just over 30,000 clones, about 90% of them seen only once. This sequence was found in a woman in her thirties or forties with active or convalescent COVID-19. J is TRBJ2-3 and V is TRBV30, with 7 nucleotides matching TRBD2. Input material: peripheral blood. CDR3 protein: CASLRESTDTQYF. CDR3 nucleotides: TGTGCCTCTTTGCGGGAGTCTACAGATACGCAGTATTTT.